This TCR beta chain was captured by sequencing in a study of blood T cell repertoires in COVID-19. The CDR3 sequence is 16 residues long. With 1 base clipped from V and 1 base from J, the junction kept 6 bases outside the gene matches. Germline CDR1 SGHRS, CDR2 YFSETQ. TCRdb keeps only in-frame clones here, not all; method: immunoSEQ multiplex PCR. The sample includes approximately 38,000 clones, around 90% of them seen just once. The source of this sequence is a man in his 60s with COVID-19, enrolled during active disease. Sequencing used peripheral blood. V usage is TRBV5-1 and J usage is TRBJ2-7; 9 bases are shared with TRBD2. DNA of the CDR3: TGCGCCAGCAGCTTGTGGGGGCGGGAGGGGTCCTACGAGCAGTACTTC. Amino acids: CASSLWGREGSYEQYF.